A selection of T cell receptor beta chains follows, all from one sample in a study of T cells in Graves' hyperthyroidism and ophthalmopathy. Via MiXCR, TCRdb re-called the multiplex PCR reads, giving one row per CDR3 protein. Altogether fewer than 700,000 distinct CDR3 sequences are present, about a sixth being singletons, with the ten largest covering approximately 18%. The sequencing sample was made of blood. The source is a young woman with Graves' ophthalmopathy. CDR3s include the opening cysteine and the closing phenylalanine or tryptophan. A D gene is named only where the DNA matches it firmly. The size of a clone is reported for some rows only, either as once, few or many, or as a class for expanded clones.

cdr3_aa: CASSFLPRDRELNTEAFF
cdr3_nt: TGCGCCAGCAGCTTTCTCCCTCGGGACAGAGAACTGAACACTGAAGCTTTCTTT
d_call: TRBD1
clone_size: few
v_call: TRBV5-1
j_call: TRBJ1-1

cdr3_aa: CAWSWDSGNTIYF
cdr3_nt: TGTGCCTGGAGCTGGGACTCTGGAAACACCATATATTTT
d_call: -
clone_size: many
v_call: TRBV30
j_call: TRBJ1-3

cdr3_aa: CASRPISYNEQFF
cdr3_nt: TGTGCCAGCAGGCCCATTTCCTACAATGAGCAGTTCTTC
d_call: -
clone_size: few
v_call: TRBV6-1
j_call: TRBJ2-1

cdr3_aa: CASSLAGGRTYNSPLHF
cdr3_nt: TGTGCCAGCAGCCTCGCAGGGGGGCGGACGTATAATTCACCCCTCCACTTT
d_call: TRBD1
clone_size: few
v_call: TRBV3-1
j_call: TRBJ1-6

cdr3_aa: CSATGLPGAQYF
cdr3_nt: TGCAGTGCCACGGGACTGCCGGGGGCCCAGTACTTC
d_call: -
clone_size: -
v_call: TRBV20-1
j_call: TRBJ2-5

cdr3_aa: CASKPTENTEAFF
cdr3_nt: TGTGCCAGTAAACCGACGGAGAACACTGAAGCTTTCTTT
d_call: -
clone_size: -
v_call: TRBV19
j_call: TRBJ1-1

cdr3_aa: CASSQDLRLTGELFF
cdr3_nt: TGTGCCAGCAGCCAAGATCTCCGTTTAACCGGGGAGCTGTTTTTT
d_call: -
clone_size: -
v_call: TRBV4-2
j_call: TRBJ2-2

cdr3_aa: CASSRGTDVSYEQYF
cdr3_nt: TGTGCCAGTAGTAGAGGGACAGACGTATCCTACGAGCAGTACTTC
d_call: TRBD1
clone_size: -
v_call: TRBV2
j_call: TRBJ2-7

cdr3_aa: CARSDGRDSPLHF
cdr3_nt: TGTGCCCGGAGTGATGGTAGGGATTCACCCCTCCACTTT
d_call: -
clone_size: -
v_call: TRBV30
j_call: TRBJ1-6

cdr3_aa: CASSLRQVHGYTF
cdr3_nt: TGTGCCAGCAGTTTGAGGCAGGTACATGGCTACACCTTC
d_call: -
clone_size: many
v_call: TRBV12-3/TRBV12-4
j_call: TRBJ1-2

cdr3_aa: CASSPWGGSTDTQYF
cdr3_nt: TGTGCCAGCAGTCCCTGGGGCGGAAGCACAGATACGCAGTATTTT
d_call: -
clone_size: many
v_call: TRBV6-1
j_call: TRBJ2-3

cdr3_aa: CASSGDPRADTQYF
cdr3_nt: TGTGCCAGCAGTGGGGATCCGAGGGCAGATACGCAGTATTTT
d_call: -
clone_size: -
v_call: TRBV28
j_call: TRBJ2-3

cdr3_aa: CAISEARDRDSGYTF
cdr3_nt: TGTGCCATCAGTGAGGCCCGGGACAGGGATTCTGGCTACACCTTC
d_call: TRBD1
clone_size: many
v_call: TRBV10-3
j_call: TRBJ1-2

cdr3_aa: CASSFNAGGVGTQYF
cdr3_nt: TGTGCCAGCAGTTTTAACGCAGGGGGGGTTGGAACCCAGTACTTC
d_call: -
clone_size: -
v_call: TRBV6-2/TRBV6-3
j_call: TRBJ2-5

cdr3_aa: CSARSGHTGVETQYF
cdr3_nt: TGCAGTGCTAGGAGTGGGCATACAGGGGTAGAGACCCAGTACTTC
d_call: TRBD1
clone_size: -
v_call: TRBV20-1
j_call: TRBJ2-5

cdr3_aa: CASSFTPPSGGEQYF
cdr3_nt: TGTGCCAGCAGCTTCACCCCCCCCTCGGGGGGTGAGCAGTACTTC
d_call: TRBD2
clone_size: -
v_call: TRBV6-1
j_call: TRBJ2-7

cdr3_aa: CSARDSGTSGDTRAQYF
cdr3_nt: TGCAGTGCTAGAGATTCAGGGACTAGCGGGGACACACGGGCGCAGTATTTT
d_call: TRBD2
clone_size: -
v_call: TRBV20-1
j_call: TRBJ2-3

cdr3_aa: CSARSGGGAGGYTF
cdr3_nt: TGCAGTGCTAGATCTGGGGGGGGGGCAGGTGGCTACACCTTC
d_call: -
clone_size: many
v_call: TRBV20-1
j_call: TRBJ1-2

cdr3_aa: CSVGLAGGLPGELFF
cdr3_nt: TGCAGCGTGGGACTAGCGGGAGGATTACCCGGGGAGCTGTTTTTT
d_call: TRBD2
clone_size: -
v_call: TRBV29-1
j_call: TRBJ2-2

cdr3_aa: CASRPRVGETQYF
cdr3_nt: TGTGCCAGCAGACCCAGGGTAGGGGAGACCCAGTACTTC
d_call: -
clone_size: many
v_call: TRBV6-1
j_call: TRBJ2-5

cdr3_aa: CASSDGSHYEQYF
cdr3_nt: TGTGCCAGCAGTGATGGCAGCCACTACGAGCAGTACTTC
d_call: -
clone_size: -
v_call: TRBV27
j_call: TRBJ2-7

cdr3_aa: CSARDSLSGFSYNEQFF
cdr3_nt: TGCAGTGCTAGAGACTCTCTAAGCGGGTTCTCCTACAATGAGCAGTTCTTC
d_call: -
clone_size: many
v_call: TRBV20-1
j_call: TRBJ2-1